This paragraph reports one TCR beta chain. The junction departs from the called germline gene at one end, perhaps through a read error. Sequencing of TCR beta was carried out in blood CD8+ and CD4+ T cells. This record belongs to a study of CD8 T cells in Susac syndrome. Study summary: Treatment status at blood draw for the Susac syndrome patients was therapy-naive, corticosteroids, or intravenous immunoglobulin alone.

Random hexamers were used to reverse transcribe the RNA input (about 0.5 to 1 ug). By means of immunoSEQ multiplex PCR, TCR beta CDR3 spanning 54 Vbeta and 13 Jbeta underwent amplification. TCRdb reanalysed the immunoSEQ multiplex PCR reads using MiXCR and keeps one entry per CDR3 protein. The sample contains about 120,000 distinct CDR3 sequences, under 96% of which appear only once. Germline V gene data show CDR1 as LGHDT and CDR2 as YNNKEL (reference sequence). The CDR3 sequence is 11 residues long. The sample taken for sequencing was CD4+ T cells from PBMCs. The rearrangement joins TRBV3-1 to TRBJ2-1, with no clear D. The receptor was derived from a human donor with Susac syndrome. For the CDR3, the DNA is TGTGCCAGCAGCCAAGATTCGGGTGTATGGTTC. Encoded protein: CASSQDSGVWF.